Below, one TCR beta chain is given with its context. The CDR3 has 12 residues. The germline V and J ends were trimmed by 4 bases and 5 bases, with 10 bases remaining between them. Germline V gene data show CDR1 as SGHNT and CDR2 as YYREEE (reference sequence). This sample stems from a study of beta chain features in type 1 diabetes. All of the isolated RNA was reverse transcribed, so expressed TCRB transcripts were sequenced. Libraries were prepared by immunoSEQ multiplex PCR; TCRdb keeps only in-frame clonotypes and omits some of them. Among approximately 17,000 clones listed, 55% were seen once. The receptor comes from a woman aged 18-29 years in good health. The chain carries TRBV5-4 and TRBJ2-7, with D possibly TRBD2 on 6 matching bases. Sequenced material: stem cell memory CD4+ T cells from blood. The CDR3 region is CASSPGRNEQYF. The CDR3 coding sequence is TGTGCCAGCAGCCCGGGGAGGAACGAGCAGTACTTC.